One and the same sample provided the 6 T cell receptor beta chains below, sequenced in a study of blood T cell repertoires in COVID-19. Here immunoSEQ multiplex PCR was the method, and the copy in TCRdb shows in-frame clones only, minus some. The table has about 100,000 clones, 70% to 90% seen once. Sequenced input: peripheral blood. These receptors originate from a human donor in a cohort sampled during active COVID-19.

The V call is TRBV18, the J call TRBJ2-7; the match to TRBD1 covers 9 bases. This CDR3 region has 15 residues. From germline, CDR1 is KGHSH and CDR2 LQKENI. The V and J ends lost 0 bases and 5 bases, in that order; junction bases with no gene match: 5. The CDR3 nucleotides read TGTGCCAGCTCACCACCCTCGGGACAGGGTCACGAGCAGTACTTC. This encodes CASSPPSGQGHEQYF.

V is TRBV6-2 or TRBV6-3 and J is TRBJ1-4; D remains unclear. The CDR3 sequence is 18 residues long. Germline CDR1 and CDR2: MNHEY and SVGEGT. Trimming cost V 5 bases and J 0 bases, with 19 bases left between them. This chain's CDR3 is CASSPSDFRRTTNEKLFF. CDR3 coding DNA: TGTGCCAGCAGTCCCTCCGACTTCCGGAGGACAACTAATGAAAAACTGTTTTTT.

This rearrangement joins TRBV5-1 to TRBJ2-1, with D possibly matching TRBD2 (6 bases). The CDR3 contains 15 residues. Germline assignment: CDR1 SGHRS and CDR2 YFSETQ. V lost 0 bases to trimming and J lost 2 bases, with 9 bases between them. The CDR3 DNA reads TGCGCCAGCAGCTTGGCGTCGGGAGCCTACAATGAGCAGTTCTTC. This translates into CASSLASGAYNEQFF.

The V call is TRBV5-1, the J call TRBJ2-7; TRBD2 matches 12 bases. Trimming removed 5 bases from V and 3 bases from J; junction bases left unmatched: 12. CDR1 is SGHRS and CDR2 is YFSETQ in the germline V gene. CDR3 size: 17 residues. CDR3 amino acids: CASRTSGSLGDNYEQYF. CDR3 in DNA: TGCGCCAGCAGGACTAGCGGGAGCCTGGGGGATAACTACGAGCAGTACTTC.

The chain has TRBV20-1 and TRBJ1-2; no clear D. V was pared by 3 bases and J by 5 bases, with 25 bases between. Germline CDR1 DFQATT, CDR2 SNEGSKA (reference sequence). This CDR3 is 17 amino acids long. CDR3 region: CSASSPGLARLSYGYTF. CDR3 nucleotide sequence: TGCAGTGCTAGTTCTCCCGGGCTGGCGCGACTAAGTTATGGCTACACCTTC.

The table lists this clone with a count of one. The V gene is TRBV6-5, the J gene TRBJ2-7; 10 positions agree with TRBD2. The V and J ends lost 7 bases and 4 bases, in that order; junction bases with no gene match: 7. Germline lookup yields CDR1 MNHEY and CDR2 SVGAGI. The CDR3 sequence is 14 residues long. The DNA of the CDR3 is TGTGCCAGCACCTCCCTAGCGGGAGATTACGAGCAGTACTTC. This translates into CASTSLAGDYEQYF.